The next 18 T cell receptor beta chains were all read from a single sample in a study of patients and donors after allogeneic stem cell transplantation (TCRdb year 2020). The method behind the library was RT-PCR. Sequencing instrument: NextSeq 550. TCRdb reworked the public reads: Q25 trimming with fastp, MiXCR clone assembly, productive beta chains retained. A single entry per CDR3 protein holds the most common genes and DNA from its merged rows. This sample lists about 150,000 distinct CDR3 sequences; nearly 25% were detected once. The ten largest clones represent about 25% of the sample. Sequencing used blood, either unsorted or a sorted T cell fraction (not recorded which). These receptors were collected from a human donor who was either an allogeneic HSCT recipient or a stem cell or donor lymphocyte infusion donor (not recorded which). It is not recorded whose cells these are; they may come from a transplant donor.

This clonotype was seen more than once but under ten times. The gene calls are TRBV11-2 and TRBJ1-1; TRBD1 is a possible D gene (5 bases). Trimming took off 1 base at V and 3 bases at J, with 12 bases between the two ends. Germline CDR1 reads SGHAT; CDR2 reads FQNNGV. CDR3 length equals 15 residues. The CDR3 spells CASSLVVRDHTEAFF. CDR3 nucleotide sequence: TGTGCCAGCAGCTTAGTCGTCAGGGACCACACTGAAGCTTTCTTT.

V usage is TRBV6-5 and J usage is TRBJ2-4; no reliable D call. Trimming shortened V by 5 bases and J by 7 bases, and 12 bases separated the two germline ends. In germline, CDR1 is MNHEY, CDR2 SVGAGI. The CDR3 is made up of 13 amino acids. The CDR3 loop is CASSVNRLNIQYF. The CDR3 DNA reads TGTGCCAGCAGTGTTAACAGACTTAACATTCAGTACTTC.

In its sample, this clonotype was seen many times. The CDR3 here is CSARFGTGDEKLFF. DNA of the CDR3: TGCAGTGCTAGATTCGGGACAGGGGATGAAAAACTGTTTTTT. The chain couples TRBV20-1 to TRBJ1-4; 10 bases map to TRBD1. The ends lost 2 bases at V and 6 bases at J; junction bases unmatched: 3. Germline V gene sequence: CDR1 DFQATT, CDR2 SNEGSKA (reference sequence). The CDR3 is 14 amino acids.

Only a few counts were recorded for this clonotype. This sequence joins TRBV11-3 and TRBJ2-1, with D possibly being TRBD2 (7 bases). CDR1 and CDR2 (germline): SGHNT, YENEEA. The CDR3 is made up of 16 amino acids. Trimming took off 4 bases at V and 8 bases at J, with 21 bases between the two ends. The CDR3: CASSSPVGGAADEQFF. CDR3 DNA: TGTGCCAGCAGCTCTCCTGTAGGGGGGGCCGCCGATGAGCAGTTCTTC.

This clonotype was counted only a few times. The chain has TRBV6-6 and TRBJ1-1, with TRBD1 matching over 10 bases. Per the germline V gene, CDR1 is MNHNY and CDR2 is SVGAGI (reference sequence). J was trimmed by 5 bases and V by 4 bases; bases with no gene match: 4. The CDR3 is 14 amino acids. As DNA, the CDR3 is TGTGCCAGCAGTTTGGGACAGGGGCTGACTGAAGCTTTCTTT. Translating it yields CASSLGQGLTEAFF.

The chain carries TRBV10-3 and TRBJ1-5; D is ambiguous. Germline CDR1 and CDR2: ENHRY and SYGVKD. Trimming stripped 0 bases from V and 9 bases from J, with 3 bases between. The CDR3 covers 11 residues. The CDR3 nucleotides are TGTGCCATCAGTGAGTCGCGGCCCCAGCATTTT. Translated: CAISESRPQHF.

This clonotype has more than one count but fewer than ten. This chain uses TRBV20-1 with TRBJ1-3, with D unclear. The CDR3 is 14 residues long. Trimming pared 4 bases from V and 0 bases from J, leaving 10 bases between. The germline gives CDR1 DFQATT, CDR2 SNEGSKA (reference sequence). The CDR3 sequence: CSATDPSSGNTIYF. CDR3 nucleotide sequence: TGCAGTGCTACTGACCCGAGCTCTGGAAACACCATATATTTT.

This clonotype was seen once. CDR3 bases: TGTGCCAGTACAGGGTACGGGGGCGAGCAGTACTTC. Its translation is CASTGYGGEQYF. This sequence joins TRBV6-5 and TRBJ2-7, with D perhaps TRBD1 or TRBD2 (6 bases each). The length of the CDR3 is 12 residues. The V gene lost 9 bases and the J gene lost 6 bases, with 15 bases spanning the gap. CDR1 is MNHEY, CDR2 SVGAGI, per germline.

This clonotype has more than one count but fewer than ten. CDR3 nucleotides: TGTGCCAGCAGCTTAACGGCTAGCGGGAGGGAAGAGCAGTACTTC. It translates to CASSLTASGREEQYF. The chain is built from TRBV7-3 and TRBJ2-7; 12 nucleotides align to TRBD2. Germline V gene sequence: CDR1 SGHTA, CDR2 FQGTGA. This CDR3 contains 15 residues. The J segment lost 7 bases and the V segment lost 0 bases, leaving 4 bases of the junction unmatched.

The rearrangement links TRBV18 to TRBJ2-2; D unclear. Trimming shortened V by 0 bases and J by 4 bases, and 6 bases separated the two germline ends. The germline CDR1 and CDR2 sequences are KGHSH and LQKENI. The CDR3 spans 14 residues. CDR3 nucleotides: TGTGCCAGCTCACCACCCCCAGGCACCGGGGAGCTGTTTTTT. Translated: CASSPPPGTGELFF.

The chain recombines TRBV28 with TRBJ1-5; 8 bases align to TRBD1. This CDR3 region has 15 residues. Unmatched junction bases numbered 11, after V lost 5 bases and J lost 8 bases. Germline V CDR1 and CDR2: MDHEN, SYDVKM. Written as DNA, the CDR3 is TGTGCCAGCAGTCGGACAGGGAGGGGGAAGGAGCCCCAGCATTTT. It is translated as CASSRTGRGKEPQHF.

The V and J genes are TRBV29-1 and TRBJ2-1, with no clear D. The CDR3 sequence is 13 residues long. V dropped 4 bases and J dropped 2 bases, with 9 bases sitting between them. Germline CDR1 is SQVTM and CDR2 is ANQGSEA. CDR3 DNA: TGCAGCGTTGGACACGACGCCTACAATGAGCAGTTCTTC. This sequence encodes CSVGHDAYNEQFF.

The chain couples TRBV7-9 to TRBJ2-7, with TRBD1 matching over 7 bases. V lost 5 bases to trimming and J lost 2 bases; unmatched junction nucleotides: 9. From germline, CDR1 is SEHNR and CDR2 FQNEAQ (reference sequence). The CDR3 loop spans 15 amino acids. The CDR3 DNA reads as TGTGCCAGCAGCGGCGACCGGGACAGAGCCTACGAGCAGTACTTC. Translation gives CASSGDRDRAYEQYF.

The CDR3 bases are TGTGCCAGCAGCTTTGAAGGGGACACTGAAGCTTTCTTT. Its protein product is CASSFEGDTEAFF. The V gene is TRBV7-9, the J gene TRBJ1-1; TRBD1 is a possible D gene (5 bases). The CDR3 loop spans 13 amino acids. Germline CDR1 is SEHNR and CDR2 is FQNEAQ (reference sequence). V was clipped by 3 bases and J by 3 bases, with 8 bases between them. Supplemented by reference TRBV7-9 and TRBJ1-1, the full variable domain reads DTGVSQNPRHKITKRGQNVTFRCDPISEHNRLYWYRQTLGQGPEFLTYFQNEAQLEKSRLLSDRFSAERPKGSFSTLEIQRTEQGDSAMYLCASSFEGDTEAFFGQGTRLTVV.

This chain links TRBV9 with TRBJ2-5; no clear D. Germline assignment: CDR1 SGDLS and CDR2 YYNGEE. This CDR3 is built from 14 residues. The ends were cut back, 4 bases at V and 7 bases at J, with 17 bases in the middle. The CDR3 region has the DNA TGTGCCAGCAGCATCGGACCTGGGGTCGGGACCCAGTACTTC. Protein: CASSIGPGVGTQYF.

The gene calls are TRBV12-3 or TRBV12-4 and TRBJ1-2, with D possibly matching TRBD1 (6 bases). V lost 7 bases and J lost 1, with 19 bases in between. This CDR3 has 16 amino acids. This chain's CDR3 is CASTEGVLADNYGYTF. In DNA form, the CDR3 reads TGTGCCAGCACCGAGGGGGTTCTAGCAGATAACTATGGCTACACCTTC.

The CDR3 region is CASSSGTGGGNTEAFF. In DNA form, the CDR3 reads TGCGCCAGCAGCTCCGGGACAGGGGGCGGGAACACTGAAGCTTTCTTT. The chain couples TRBV5-1 to TRBJ1-1, with TRBD1 matching 12 bases. V shed 3 bases, J shed 1 base, and the junction held 4 bases outside the gene matches. Germline-derived CDR1 and CDR2 are SGHRS and YFSETQ. The CDR3 is made up of 16 amino acids.

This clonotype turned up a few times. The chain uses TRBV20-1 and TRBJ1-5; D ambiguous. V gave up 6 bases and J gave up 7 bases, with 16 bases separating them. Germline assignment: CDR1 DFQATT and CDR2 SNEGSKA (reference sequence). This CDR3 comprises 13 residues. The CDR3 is CSAESASTQPQHF. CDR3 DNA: TGCAGTGCGGAATCTGCTAGCACACAGCCCCAGCATTTT.